This T cell receptor (beta chain) originates from a study of PD-L1 blockade in urothelial cancer. There are 13 residues in the CDR3. V was pared by 1 base and J by 1 base, with 5 bases between. CDR1 and CDR2 from the germline V gene are SGHRS and YFSETQ. Sample time point: pretreatment peripheral blood. TCRdb keeps only in-frame clones here, not all; method: immunoSEQ multiplex PCR. The table has 60,000 to 65,000 clones, 81% seen once. The rearrangement joins TRBV5-1 to TRBJ1-1, with no clear D. This TCR was sampled from a man between 65 and 85 years old with urothelial cancer. The sample here was PBMCs, taken around atezolizumab (anti-PD-L1) treatment. The CDR3 DNA is TGCGCCAGCAGCTTGAGAGGGAACACTGAAGCTTTCTTT. This translates into CASSLRGNTEAFF.